These T cell receptor beta chains were read from a single sample in a study of blood T cell repertoires in COVID-19. This table comes from immunoSEQ multiplex PCR, and its TCRdb copy is limited to in-frame clones, with some not included. The repertoire consists of tens of thousands of clones, with around 90% occurring once and the leading ten covering 1.4% to 1.5%. The sample consisted of peripheral blood. These receptors came from a man aged 50-60 years with acute or convalescent COVID-19. CDR3s include the opening cysteine and the closing phenylalanine or tryptophan. Clone size is stated in some rows and not others, as once, few, many or a class when expanded.

abundance: .; v_gene: TRBV28; j_gene: TRBJ2-5; CDR3aa: CASSWTGRETQYF
abundance: .; v_gene: TRBV7-9; j_gene: TRBJ2-7; CDR3aa: CASSLDRAHEQYF
abundance: .; v_gene: TRBV28; j_gene: TRBJ2-7; CDR3aa: CASGFYSLAERAYEQYF
abundance: .; v_gene: TRBV18; j_gene: TRBJ1-6; CDR3aa: CASSIQAGTGRSPLHF
abundance: .; v_gene: TRBV5-1; j_gene: TRBJ1-1; CDR3aa: CASSLGAGDTEAFF
abundance: .; v_gene: TRBV10-2; j_gene: TRBJ2-2; CDR3aa: CASWGDSGRGLGELFF
abundance: .; v_gene: TRBV24-1; j_gene: TRBJ1-5; CDR3aa: CATSDSRQQFSNQPQHF
abundance: .; v_gene: TRBV28; j_gene: TRBJ1-2; CDR3aa: CASSPAYPWTGPGYTF
abundance: .; v_gene: TRBV6-5; j_gene: TRBJ1-4; CDR3aa: CASSTGVTINEKLFF
abundance: .; v_gene: TRBV29-1; j_gene: TRBJ2-1; CDR3aa: CSTKGLAGNEQFF
abundance: .; v_gene: TRBV5-4; j_gene: TRBJ2-3; CDR3aa: CASSLVAADTQYF
abundance: .; v_gene: TRBV24-1; j_gene: TRBJ2-5; CDR3aa: CATSDLAEHPPETQYF
abundance: .; v_gene: TRBV15; j_gene: TRBJ1-2; CDR3aa: CATSRDRSLNPRGYTF
abundance: .; v_gene: TRBV6-5; j_gene: TRBJ1-1; CDR3aa: CASSYSYRVETEAFF
abundance: few; v_gene: TRBV11-2; j_gene: TRBJ1-6; CDR3aa: CASSLSRPPLHF
abundance: .; v_gene: TRBV19; j_gene: TRBJ2-5; CDR3aa: CASSIAGTGGGETQYF
abundance: .; v_gene: TRBV5-1; j_gene: TRBJ2-2; CDR3aa: CASSLGQDSNTGELFF
abundance: once; v_gene: TRBV6-5; j_gene: TRBJ2-3; CDR3aa: CASSYRRAILADTQYF
abundance: .; v_gene: TRBV5-5; j_gene: TRBJ1-1; CDR3aa: CASSPNWSNTEAFF
abundance: .; v_gene: TRBV27; j_gene: TRBJ2-7; CDR3aa: CASSPPSRRYEQYF
abundance: .; v_gene: TRBV28; j_gene: TRBJ1-2; CDR3aa: CASSFGQDYGYTF
abundance: .; v_gene: TRBV12-3/TRBV12-4; j_gene: TRBJ2-1; CDR3aa: CASSFKYEQFF
abundance: once; v_gene: TRBV21-1; j_gene: TRBJ1-5; CDR3aa: CASPQNSNQPQHF
abundance: .; v_gene: TRBV7-3; j_gene: TRBJ1-6; CDR3aa: CASSLDFYNSPLHF
abundance: .; v_gene: TRBV7-9; j_gene: TRBJ1-1; CDR3aa: CASSAGTDEAFF
abundance: .; v_gene: TRBV2; j_gene: TRBJ2-5; CDR3aa: CASSDLAGTQETQYF
abundance: .; v_gene: TRBV27; j_gene: TRBJ2-3; CDR3aa: CASSITSSGMGDTQYF
abundance: .; v_gene: TRBV7-9; j_gene: TRBJ1-2; CDR3aa: CASSPLAGKGGYTF
abundance: .; v_gene: TRBV7-8; j_gene: TRBJ1-1; CDR3aa: CASSLWEMSEAFF
abundance: .; v_gene: TRBV4-1; j_gene: TRBJ2-6; CDR3aa: CASSQEGGATGANVLTF
abundance: .; v_gene: TRBV6-6; j_gene: TRBJ1-1; CDR3aa: CASSWGGTDTEAFF
abundance: .; v_gene: TRBV11-2; j_gene: TRBJ2-2; CDR3aa: CASSPGHNTGELFF
abundance: .; v_gene: TRBV19; j_gene: TRBJ2-7; CDR3aa: CASGPGLPYEQYF
abundance: .; v_gene: TRBV2; j_gene: TRBJ1-5; CDR3aa: CASTRGGNQPQHF
abundance: .; v_gene: TRBV30; j_gene: TRBJ2-7; CDR3aa: CAWSPRGRGTYEQYF
abundance: .; v_gene: TRBV18; j_gene: TRBJ2-7; CDR3aa: CASSPLNRGSYEQYF
abundance: .; v_gene: TRBV6-1; j_gene: TRBJ2-3; CDR3aa: CASSEGSGGATDTQYF
abundance: .; v_gene: TRBV7-8; j_gene: TRBJ1-2; CDR3aa: CASSLVESRGQVNGYTF